This T cell receptor (beta chain) came from a study of blood T cell repertoires in COVID-19. Original processing methods: Using reference gene primer amplification, nucleated cell counts were estimated. Clones were read by immunoSEQ multiplex PCR, and TCRdb kept only the in-frame ones, dropping some. That table supplies the V and J calls and clone size; D and trimming were determined from the DNA. Here the sample spans hundreds of thousands of clones, approximately 89% being singletons. Germline CDR1 is WSHSY and CDR2 is SAAADI. The CDR3 consists of 14 residues. V was pared by 6 bases and J by 0 bases, with 4 bases of the junction left unmatched. This clone has just a few counts.

This chain joins TRBV10-2 and TRBJ2-5, with TRBD1 matching over 7 bases. The TCR sequence derives from a woman aged 18-30 years who had recovered from COVID-19. Sample: peripheral blood. In DNA, the CDR3 is TGCGCCAGCAGAGAGACAGGGAACCAAGAGACCCAGTACTTC. Protein product: CASRETGNQETQYF.